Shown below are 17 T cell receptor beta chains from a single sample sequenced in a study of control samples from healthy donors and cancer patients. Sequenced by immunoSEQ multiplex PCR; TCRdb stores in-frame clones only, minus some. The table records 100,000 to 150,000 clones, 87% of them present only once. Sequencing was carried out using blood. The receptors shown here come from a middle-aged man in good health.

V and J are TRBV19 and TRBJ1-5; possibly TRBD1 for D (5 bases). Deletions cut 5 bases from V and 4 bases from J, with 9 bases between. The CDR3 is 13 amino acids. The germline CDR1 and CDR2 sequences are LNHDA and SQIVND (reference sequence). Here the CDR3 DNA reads TGTGCCAGTAGTCGACAGACTAATCAGCCCCAGCATTTT. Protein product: CASSRQTNQPQHF.

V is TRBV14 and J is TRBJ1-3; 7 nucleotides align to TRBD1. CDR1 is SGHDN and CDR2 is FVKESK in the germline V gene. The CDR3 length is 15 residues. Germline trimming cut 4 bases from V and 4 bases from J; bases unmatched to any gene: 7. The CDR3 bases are TGTGCCAGCAGCCGATTGACAGGGTACGGAAACACCATATATTTT. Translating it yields CASSRLTGYGNTIYF.

The CDR3 sequence: CASTPDAGVYNEQFF. The CDR3 nucleotides read TGTGCCAGTACCCCCGATGCCGGGGTCTACAATGAGCAGTTCTTC. The chain uses TRBV19 and TRBJ2-1, with a tentative D call TRBD2 (5 bases). Trimming pared 7 bases from V and 3 bases from J, leaving 16 bases between. Germline CDR1 and CDR2: LNHDA and SQIVND (reference sequence). There are 15 residues in the CDR3.

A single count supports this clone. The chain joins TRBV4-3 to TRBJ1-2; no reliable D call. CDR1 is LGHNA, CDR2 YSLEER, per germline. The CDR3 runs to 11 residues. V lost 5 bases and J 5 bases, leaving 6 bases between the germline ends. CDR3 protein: CASSDGYGYTF. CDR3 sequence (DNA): TGCGCCAGCAGCGACGGGTATGGCTACACCTTC.

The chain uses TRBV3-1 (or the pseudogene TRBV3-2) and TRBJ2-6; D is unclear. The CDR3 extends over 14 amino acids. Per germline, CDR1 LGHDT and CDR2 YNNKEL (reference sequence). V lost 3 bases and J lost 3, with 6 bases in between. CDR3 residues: CASSHRDGANVLTF. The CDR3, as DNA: TGTGCCAGCAGCCATAGGGATGGGGCCAACGTCCTGACTTTC.

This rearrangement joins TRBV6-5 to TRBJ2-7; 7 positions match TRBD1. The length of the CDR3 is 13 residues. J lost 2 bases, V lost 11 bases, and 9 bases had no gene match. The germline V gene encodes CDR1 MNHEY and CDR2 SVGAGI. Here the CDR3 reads CAFRDRVTYEQYF. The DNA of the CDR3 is TGTGCCTTCCGGGACAGAGTAACCTACGAGCAGTACTTC.

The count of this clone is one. CDR3 loop: CASSQGARYEQYF. DNA of the CDR3: TGCGCCAGCAGCCAGGGGGCCCGATACGAGCAGTACTTC. The chain links TRBV4-3 to TRBJ2-7; the D gene is possibly TRBD1 (6 bases). V was shortened by 3 bases and J by 4 bases, with 10 bases between the two germline ends. The CDR3 length is 13 residues. Germline V gene lookup returns CDR1 LGHNA and CDR2 YSLEER.

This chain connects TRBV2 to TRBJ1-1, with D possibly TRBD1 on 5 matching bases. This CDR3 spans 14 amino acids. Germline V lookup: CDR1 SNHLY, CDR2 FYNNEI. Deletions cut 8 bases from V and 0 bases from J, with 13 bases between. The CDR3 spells CASPDGTLNTEAFF. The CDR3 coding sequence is TGTGCCAGCCCTGACGGGACGCTGAACACTGAAGCTTTCTTT. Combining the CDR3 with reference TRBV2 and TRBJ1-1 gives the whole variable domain EPEVTQTPSHQVTQMGQEVILRCVPISNHLYFYWYRQILGQKVEFLVSFYNNEISEKSEIFDDQFSVERPDGSNFTLKIRSTKLEDSAMYFCASPDGTLNTEAFFGQGTRLTVV.

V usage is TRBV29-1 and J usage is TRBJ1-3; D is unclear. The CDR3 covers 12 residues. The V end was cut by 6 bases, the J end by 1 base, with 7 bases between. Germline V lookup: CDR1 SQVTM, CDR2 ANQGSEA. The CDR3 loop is CSVRQSGNTIYF. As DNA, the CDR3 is TGCAGCGTGAGGCAGTCTGGAAACACCATATATTTT.

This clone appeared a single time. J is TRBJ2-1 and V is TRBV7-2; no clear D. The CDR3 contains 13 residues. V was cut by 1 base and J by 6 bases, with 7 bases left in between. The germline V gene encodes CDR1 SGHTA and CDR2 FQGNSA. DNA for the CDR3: TGTGCCAGCAGCTTAGTTTCGAGCAATGAGCAGTTCTTC. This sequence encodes CASSLVSSNEQFF.

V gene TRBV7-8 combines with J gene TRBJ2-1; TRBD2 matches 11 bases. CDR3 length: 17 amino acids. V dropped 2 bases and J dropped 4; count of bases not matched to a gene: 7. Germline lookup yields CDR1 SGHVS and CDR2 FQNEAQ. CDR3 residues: CASSLYQTSGEYNEQFF. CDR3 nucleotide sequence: TGTGCCAGCAGCTTATACCAGACTAGCGGGGAGTACAATGAGCAGTTCTTC.

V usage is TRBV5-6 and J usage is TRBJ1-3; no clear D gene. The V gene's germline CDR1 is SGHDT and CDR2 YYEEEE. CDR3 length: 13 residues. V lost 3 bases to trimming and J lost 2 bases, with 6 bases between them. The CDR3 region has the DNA TGTGCCAGCAGCTGGGGTACTGGAAACACCATATATTTT. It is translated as CASSWGTGNTIYF. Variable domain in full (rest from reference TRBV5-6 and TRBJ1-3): DAGVTQSPTHLIKTRGQQVTLRCSPKSGHDTVSWYQQALGQGPQFIFQYYEEEERQRGNFPDRFSGHQFPNYSSELNVNALLLGDSALYLCASSWGTGNTIYFGEGSWLTVV.

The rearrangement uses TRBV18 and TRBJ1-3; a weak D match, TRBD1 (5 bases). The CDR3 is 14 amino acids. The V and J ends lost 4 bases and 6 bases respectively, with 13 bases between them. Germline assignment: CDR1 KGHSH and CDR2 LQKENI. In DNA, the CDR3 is TGTGCCAGCTCACGCAGGGTGTCGGAAAACACCATATATTTT. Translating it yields CASSRRVSENTIYF.

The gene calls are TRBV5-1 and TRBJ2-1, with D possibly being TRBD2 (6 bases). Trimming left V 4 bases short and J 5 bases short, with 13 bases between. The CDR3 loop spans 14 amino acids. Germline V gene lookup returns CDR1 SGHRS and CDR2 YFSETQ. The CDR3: CASSQLGGNNEQFF. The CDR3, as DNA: TGCGCCAGCAGCCAACTTGGCGGGAACAATGAGCAGTTCTTC.

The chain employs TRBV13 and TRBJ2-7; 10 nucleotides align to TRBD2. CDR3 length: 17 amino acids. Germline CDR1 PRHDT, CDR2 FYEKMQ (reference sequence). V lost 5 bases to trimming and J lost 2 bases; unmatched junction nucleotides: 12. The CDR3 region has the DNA TGTGCCAGCAGCGCCCCCTCGGGACTAGCGTTGGCCTACGAGCAGTACTTC. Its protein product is CASSAPSGLALAYEQYF.

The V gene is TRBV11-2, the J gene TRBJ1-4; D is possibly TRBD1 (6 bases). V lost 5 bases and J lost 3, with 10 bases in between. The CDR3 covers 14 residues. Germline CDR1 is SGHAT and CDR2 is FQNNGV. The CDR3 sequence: CASSLRTANEKLFF. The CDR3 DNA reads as TGTGCCAGCAGCCTCAGGACAGCTAATGAAAAACTGTTTTTT.

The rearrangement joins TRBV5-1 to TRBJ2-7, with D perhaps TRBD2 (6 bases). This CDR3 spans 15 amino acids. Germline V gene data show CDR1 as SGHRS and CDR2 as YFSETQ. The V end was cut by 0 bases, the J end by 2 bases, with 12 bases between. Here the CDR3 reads CASSLGAGTAYEQYF. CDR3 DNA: TGCGCCAGCAGCTTGGGTGCGGGGACGGCCTACGAGCAGTACTTC.